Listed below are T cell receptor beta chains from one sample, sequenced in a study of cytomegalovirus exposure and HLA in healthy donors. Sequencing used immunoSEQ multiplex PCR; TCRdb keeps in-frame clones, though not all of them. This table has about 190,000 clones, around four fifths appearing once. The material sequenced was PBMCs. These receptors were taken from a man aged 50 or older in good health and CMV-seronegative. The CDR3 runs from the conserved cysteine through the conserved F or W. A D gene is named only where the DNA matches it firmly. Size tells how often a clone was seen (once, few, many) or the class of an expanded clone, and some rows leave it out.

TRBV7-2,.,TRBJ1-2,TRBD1,CASSLGTGPNYGYTF,TGTGCCAGCAGCTTGGGGACAGGTCCCAACTATGGCTACACCTTC
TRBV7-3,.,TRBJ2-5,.,CASSPTRQDQETQYF,TGTGCCAGCAGCCCGACGAGACAGGACCAAGAGACCCAGTACTTC
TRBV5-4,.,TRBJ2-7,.,CASSLAPAGLQGSQYF,TGTGCCAGCAGCTTGGCCCCAGCGGGCCTTCAGGGCTCGCAGTACTTC
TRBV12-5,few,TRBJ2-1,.,CASGLVWQGRDEQFF,TGTGCTAGTGGTTTGGTATGGCAGGGTAGGGATGAGCAGTTCTTC
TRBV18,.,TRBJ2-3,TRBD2,CASSPRERGVPDTQYF,TGTGCCAGCTCACCAAGAGAGCGGGGGGTTCCAGATACGCAGTATTTT
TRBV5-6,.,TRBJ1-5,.,CASSSGQRNQPQHF,TGTGCCAGCAGCTCCGGACAGCGCAATCAGCCCCAGCATTTT
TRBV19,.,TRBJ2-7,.,CASSIGGSYEQYF,TGTGCCAGTAGTATAGGGGGCAGCTACGAGCAGTACTTC
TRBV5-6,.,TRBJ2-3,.,CASSPSGNTQYF,TGTGCCAGCAGCCCGTCGGGGAATACGCAGTATTTT
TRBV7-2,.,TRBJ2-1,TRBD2,CASSLGLAGFNEQFF,TGTGCCAGCAGCTTAGGACTAGCGGGATTCAATGAGCAGTTCTTC
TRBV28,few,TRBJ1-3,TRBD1,CASSSGQGSWGRNTIYF,TGTGCCAGCAGTTCTGGACAGGGGAGTTGGGGACGAAACACCATATATTTT
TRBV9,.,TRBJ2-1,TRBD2,CASSGSGGPYNEQFF,TGTGCCAGCAGCGGTAGCGGGGGCCCCTACAATGAGCAGTTCTTC
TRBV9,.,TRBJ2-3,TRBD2,CASSVSSGSNTDTQYF,TGTGCCAGCAGCGTGAGTAGCGGGTCGAACACAGATACGCAGTATTTT
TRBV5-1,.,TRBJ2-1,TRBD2,CASSPGLAEFSSYNEQFF,TGCGCCAGCAGCCCGGGACTAGCGGAATTTTCTTCCTACAATGAGCAGTTCTTC
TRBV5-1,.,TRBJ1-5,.,CASHRSGGYSNQPQHF,TGCGCCAGCCACCGATCGGGGGGCTATAGCAATCAGCCCCAGCATTTT
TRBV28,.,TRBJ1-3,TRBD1,CASTQGGSSGNTIYF,TGTGCCAGCACTCAAGGGGGCAGCTCTGGAAACACCATATATTTT
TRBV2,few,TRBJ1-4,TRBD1,CASSEWTGTNEKLFF,TGTGCCAGCAGTGAATGGACAGGAACTAATGAAAAACTGTTTTTT
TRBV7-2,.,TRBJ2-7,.,CASSLFGAEQYF,TGTGCCAGCAGCTTATTTGGGGCCGAGCAGTACTTC
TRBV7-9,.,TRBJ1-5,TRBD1,CASSRMTGEGNQPQHF,TGTGCCAGCAGCCGAATGACAGGGGAGGGCAATCAGCCCCAGCATTTT
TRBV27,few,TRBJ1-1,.,CASSTTENTEAFF,TGTGCCAGCAGTACGACAGAGAACACTGAAGCTTTCTTT
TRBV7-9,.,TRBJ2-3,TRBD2,CSSSLVPGEGQDTDTQYF,TGTTCCAGCAGCTTAGTCCCGGGGGAGGGGCAAGACACAGATACGCAGTATTTT
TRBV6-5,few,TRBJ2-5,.,CASQTFAGEETQYF,TGTGCCAGCCAGACATTTGCAGGGGAAGAGACCCAGTACTTC
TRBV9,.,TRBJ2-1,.,CASSAGRGNYNEQFF,TGTGCCAGCAGCGCGGGCCGGGGGAACTACAATGAGCAGTTCTTC
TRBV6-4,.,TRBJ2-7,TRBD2,CASSDTDYTSGGPSYEQYF,TGTGCCAGCAGTGACACGGACTATACTAGCGGGGGGCCTTCCTACGAGCAGTACTTC
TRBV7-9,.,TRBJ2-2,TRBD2,CASRPLAGNTGELFF,TGTGCCAGCAGGCCCCTAGCGGGGAACACCGGGGAGCTGTTTTTT
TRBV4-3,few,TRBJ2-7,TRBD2,CASSLGLALEQYF,TGCGCCAGCAGCCTAGGACTAGCTCTCGAGCAGTACTTC
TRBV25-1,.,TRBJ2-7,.,CASSDAGGRSYEQYF,TGTGCCAGCAGTGATGCCGGGGGACGCTCCTACGAGCAGTACTTC
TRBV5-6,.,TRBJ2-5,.,CASSLVQVQETQYF,TGTGCCAGCAGCTTGGTGCAGGTACAAGAGACCCAGTACTTC
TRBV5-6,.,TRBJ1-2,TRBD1,CASSLNRGPTTYGYTF,TGTGCCAGCAGCTTGAACAGGGGACCCACCACCTATGGCTACACCTTC
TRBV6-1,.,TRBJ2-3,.,CASSRLGSSTDTQYF,TGTGCCAGCAGTCGCCTCGGGAGTTCCACAGATACGCAGTATTTT